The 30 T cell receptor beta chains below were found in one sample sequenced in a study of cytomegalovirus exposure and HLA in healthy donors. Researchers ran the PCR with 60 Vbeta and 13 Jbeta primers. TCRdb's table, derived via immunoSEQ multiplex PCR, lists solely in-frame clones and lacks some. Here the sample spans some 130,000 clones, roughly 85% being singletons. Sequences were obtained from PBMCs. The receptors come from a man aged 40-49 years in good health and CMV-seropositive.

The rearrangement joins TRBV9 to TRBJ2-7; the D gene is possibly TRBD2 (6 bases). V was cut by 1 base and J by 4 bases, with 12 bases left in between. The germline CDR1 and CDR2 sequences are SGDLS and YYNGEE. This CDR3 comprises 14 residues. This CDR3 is CASSVTGSRYEQYF. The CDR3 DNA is TGTGCCAGCAGCGTAACCGGGAGCAGATACGAGCAGTACTTC.

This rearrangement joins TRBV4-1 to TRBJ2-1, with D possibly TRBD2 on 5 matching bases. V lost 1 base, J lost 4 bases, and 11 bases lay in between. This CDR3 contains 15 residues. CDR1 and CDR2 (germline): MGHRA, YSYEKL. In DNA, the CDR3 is TGCGCCAGCAGCCAAGGGCTAGCTGGGTACAATGAGCAGTTCTTC. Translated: CASSQGLAGYNEQFF.

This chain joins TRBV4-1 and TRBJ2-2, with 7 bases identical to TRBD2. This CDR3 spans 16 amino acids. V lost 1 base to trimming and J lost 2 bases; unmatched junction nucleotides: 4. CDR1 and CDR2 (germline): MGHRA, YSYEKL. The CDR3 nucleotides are TGCGCCAGCAGCCAAGCTAGCGGAGTAAACACCGGGGAGCTGTTTTTT. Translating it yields CASSQASGVNTGELFF.

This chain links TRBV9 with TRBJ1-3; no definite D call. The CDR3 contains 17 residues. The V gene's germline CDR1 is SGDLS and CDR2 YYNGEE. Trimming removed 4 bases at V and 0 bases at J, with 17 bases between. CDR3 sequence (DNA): TGTGCCAGCAGCCCAATGGTGGCCGCCAGCTCTGGAAACACCATATATTTT. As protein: CASSPMVAASSGNTIYF.

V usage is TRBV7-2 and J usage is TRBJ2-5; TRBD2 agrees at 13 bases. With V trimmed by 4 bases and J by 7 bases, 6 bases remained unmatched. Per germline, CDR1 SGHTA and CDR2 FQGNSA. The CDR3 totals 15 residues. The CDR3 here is CASSSWTSGRGTQYF. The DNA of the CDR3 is TGTGCCAGCAGCTCCTGGACTAGCGGGAGAGGGACCCAGTACTTC.

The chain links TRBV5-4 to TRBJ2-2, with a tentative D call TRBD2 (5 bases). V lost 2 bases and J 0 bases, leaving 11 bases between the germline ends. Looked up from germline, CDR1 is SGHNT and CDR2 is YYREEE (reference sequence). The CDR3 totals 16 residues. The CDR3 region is CASSLRSGTNTGELFF. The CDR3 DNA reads TGTGCCAGCAGCTTAAGGAGCGGAACGAACACCGGGGAGCTGTTTTTT.

The CDR3 bases are TGTGCCATCAGTGGGGGGCTAGCGGCGGGGGATGAGCAGTTCTTC. Its translation: CAISGGLAAGDEQFF. V usage is TRBV10-3 and J usage is TRBJ2-1; D is perhaps TRBD2 (7 bases). Germline V gene sequence: CDR1 ENHRY, CDR2 SYGVKD. Trimming pared 4 bases from V and 8 bases from J, leaving 18 bases between. The CDR3 runs to 15 residues.

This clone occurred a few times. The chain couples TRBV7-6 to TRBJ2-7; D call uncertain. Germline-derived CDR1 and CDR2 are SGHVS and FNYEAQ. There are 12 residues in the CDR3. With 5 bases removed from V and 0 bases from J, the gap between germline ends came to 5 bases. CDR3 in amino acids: CASSMSSYEQYF. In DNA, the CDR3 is TGTGCCAGCAGCATGAGCTCCTACGAGCAGTACTTC.

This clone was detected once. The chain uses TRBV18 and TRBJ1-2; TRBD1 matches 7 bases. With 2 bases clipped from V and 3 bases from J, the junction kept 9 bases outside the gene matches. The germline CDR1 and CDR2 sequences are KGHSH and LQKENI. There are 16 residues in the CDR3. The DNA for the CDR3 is TGTGCCAGCTCACCAGGGCCCGGACAGGTTGACTATGGCTACACCTTC. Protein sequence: CASSPGPGQVDYGYTF.

The CDR3 DNA sequence: TGCGCCAGCAGCACTCACGGAGCGGGAGTCTACGAGCAGTACTTC. Residues: CASSTHGAGVYEQYF. The gene calls are TRBV5-1 and TRBJ2-7, with 8 positions matching TRBD2. V shed 4 bases and J 3 bases; nucleotides not matched to a gene: 9. Germline lookup yields CDR1 SGHRS and CDR2 YFSETQ. The CDR3 spans 15 residues.

CDR3 nucleotides: TGTGCCAGCAGCTTAGTGGGGCACAATGAGCAGTTCTTC. Protein: CASSLVGHNEQFF. The J gene is TRBJ2-1, the V gene TRBV13, with a weak D call TRBD1 (5 bases). The CDR3 covers 13 residues. Between the trimmed V and J ends, which lost 1 base and 5 bases, there was a span of 6 bases. CDR1 is PRHDT and CDR2 is FYEKMQ in the germline V gene (reference sequence).

CDR3 sequence (DNA): TGTGCCAGTAGTCGACAGACGAACACTGAAGCTTTCTTT. This translates into CASSRQTNTEAFF. The rearrangement links TRBV19 to TRBJ1-1; tentatively, D is TRBD1 (5 bases). This CDR3 contains 13 residues. Germline V lookup: CDR1 LNHDA, CDR2 SQIVND (reference sequence). V lost 5 bases and J lost 1, with 8 bases in between.

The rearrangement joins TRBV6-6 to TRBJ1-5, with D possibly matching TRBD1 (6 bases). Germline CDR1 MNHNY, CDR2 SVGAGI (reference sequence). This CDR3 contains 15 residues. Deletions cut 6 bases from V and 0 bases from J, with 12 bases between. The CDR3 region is CASRNRVYSNQPQHF. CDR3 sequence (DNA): TGTGCCAGCAGAAACAGGGTGTATAGCAATCAGCCCCAGCATTTT.

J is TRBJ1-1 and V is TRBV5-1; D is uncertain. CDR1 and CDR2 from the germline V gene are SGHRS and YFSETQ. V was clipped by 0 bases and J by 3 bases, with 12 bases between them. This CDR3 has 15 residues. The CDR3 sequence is CASSLERALYTEAFF. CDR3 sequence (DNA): TGCGCCAGCAGCTTGGAGCGGGCCTTATACACTGAAGCTTTCTTT.

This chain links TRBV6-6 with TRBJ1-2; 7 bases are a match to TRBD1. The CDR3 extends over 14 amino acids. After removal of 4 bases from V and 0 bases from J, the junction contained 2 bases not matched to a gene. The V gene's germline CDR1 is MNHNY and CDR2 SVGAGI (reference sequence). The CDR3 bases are TGTGCCAGCAGTTCCGACAGGGCTAACTATGGCTACACCTTC. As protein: CASSSDRANYGYTF.

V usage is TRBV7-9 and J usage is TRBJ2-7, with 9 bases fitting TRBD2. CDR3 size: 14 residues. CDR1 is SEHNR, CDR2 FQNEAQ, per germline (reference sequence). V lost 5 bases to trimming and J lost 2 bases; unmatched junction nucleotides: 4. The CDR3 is CASSDSGGTYEQYF. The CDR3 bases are TGTGCCAGCAGCGATAGCGGGGGAACCTACGAGCAGTACTTC. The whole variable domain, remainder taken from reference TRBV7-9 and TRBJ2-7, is DTGVSQNPRHKITKRGQNVTFRCDPISEHNRLYWYRQTLGQGPEFLTYFQNEAQLEKSRLLSDRFSAERPKGSFSTLEIQRTEQGDSAMYLCASSDSGGTYEQYFGPGTRLTVT.

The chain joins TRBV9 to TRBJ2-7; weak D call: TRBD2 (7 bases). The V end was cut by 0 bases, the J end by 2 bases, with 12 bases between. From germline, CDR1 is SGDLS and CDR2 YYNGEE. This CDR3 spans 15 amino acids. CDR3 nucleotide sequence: TGTGCCAGCAGCGTAGAGGGGGGGGAAACCTACGAGCAGTACTTC. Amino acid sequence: CASSVEGGETYEQYF.

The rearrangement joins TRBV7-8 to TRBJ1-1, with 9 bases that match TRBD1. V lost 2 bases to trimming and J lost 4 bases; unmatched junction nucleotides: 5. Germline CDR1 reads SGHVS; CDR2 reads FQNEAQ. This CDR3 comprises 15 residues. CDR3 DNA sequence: TGTGCCAGCAGCTTAACAGGGGGCGAGATCACTGAAGCTTTCTTT. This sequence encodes CASSLTGGEITEAFF.

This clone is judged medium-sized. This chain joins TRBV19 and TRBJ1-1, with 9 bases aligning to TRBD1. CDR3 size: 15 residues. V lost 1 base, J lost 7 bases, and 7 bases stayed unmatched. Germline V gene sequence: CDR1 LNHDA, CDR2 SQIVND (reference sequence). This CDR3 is CASSIATGGIVEAFF. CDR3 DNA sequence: TGTGCCAGTAGTATAGCTACAGGGGGCATCGTTGAAGCTTTCTTT.

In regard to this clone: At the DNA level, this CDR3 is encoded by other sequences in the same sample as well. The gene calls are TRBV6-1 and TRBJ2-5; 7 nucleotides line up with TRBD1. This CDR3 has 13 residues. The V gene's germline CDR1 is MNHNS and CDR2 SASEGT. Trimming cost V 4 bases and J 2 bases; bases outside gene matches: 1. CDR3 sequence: CASSVRGQETQYF. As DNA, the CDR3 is TGTGCCAGCAGTGTCAGGGGGCAAGAGACCCAGTACTTC.

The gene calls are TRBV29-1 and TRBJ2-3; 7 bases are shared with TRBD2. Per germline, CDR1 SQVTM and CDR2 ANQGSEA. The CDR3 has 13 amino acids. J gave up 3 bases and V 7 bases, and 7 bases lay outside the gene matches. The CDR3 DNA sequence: TGCAGCGGCGTGGTCGGGGGGACAGATACGCAGTATTTT. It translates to CSGVVGGTDTQYF.

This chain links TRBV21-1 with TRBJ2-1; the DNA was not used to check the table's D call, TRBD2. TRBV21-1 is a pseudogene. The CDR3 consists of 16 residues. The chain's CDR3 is CASSPNGGAYTDEQFF. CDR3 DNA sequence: TGTGCCAGCAGCCCAAATGGGGGGGCATACACCGATGAGCAGTTCTTC.

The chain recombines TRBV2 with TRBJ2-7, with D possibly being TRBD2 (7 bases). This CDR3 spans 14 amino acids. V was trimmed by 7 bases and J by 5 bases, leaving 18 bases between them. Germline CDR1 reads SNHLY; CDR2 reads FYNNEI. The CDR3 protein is CASKEEGGAHEQYF. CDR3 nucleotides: TGTGCCAGCAAAGAGGAGGGGGGGGCTCACGAGCAGTACTTC.

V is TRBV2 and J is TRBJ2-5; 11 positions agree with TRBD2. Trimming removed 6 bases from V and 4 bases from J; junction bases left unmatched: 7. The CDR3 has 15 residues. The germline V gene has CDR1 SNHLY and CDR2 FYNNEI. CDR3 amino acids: CASRALAGGRETQYF. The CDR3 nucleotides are TGTGCCAGCAGGGCGTTAGCGGGAGGGCGAGAGACCCAGTACTTC.

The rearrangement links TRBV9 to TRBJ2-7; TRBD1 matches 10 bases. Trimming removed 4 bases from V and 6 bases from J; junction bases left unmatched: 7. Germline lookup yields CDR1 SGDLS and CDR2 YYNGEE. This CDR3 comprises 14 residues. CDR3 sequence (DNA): TGTGCCAGCAGCTTCGGGACAGGGGTTTTCGAGCAGTACTTC. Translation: CASSFGTGVFEQYF.

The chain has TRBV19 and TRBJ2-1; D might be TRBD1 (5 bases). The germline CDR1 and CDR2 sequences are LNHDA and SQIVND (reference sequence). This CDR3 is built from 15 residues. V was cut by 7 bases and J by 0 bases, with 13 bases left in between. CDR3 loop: CASIPGHSSYNEQFF. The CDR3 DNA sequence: TGTGCCAGTATTCCTGGACATAGCTCCTACAATGAGCAGTTCTTC.

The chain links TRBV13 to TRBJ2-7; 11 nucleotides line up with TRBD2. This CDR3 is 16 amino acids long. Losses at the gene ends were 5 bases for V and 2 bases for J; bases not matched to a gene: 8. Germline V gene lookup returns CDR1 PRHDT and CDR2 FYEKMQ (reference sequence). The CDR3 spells CASSPLLAGGPYEQYF. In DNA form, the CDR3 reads TGTGCCAGCAGCCCGCTCTTAGCGGGAGGGCCCTACGAGCAGTACTTC. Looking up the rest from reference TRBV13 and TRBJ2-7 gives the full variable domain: AAGVIQSPRHLIKEKRETATLKCYPIPRHDTVYWYQQGPGQDPQFLISFYEKMQSDKGSIPDRFSAQQFSDYHSELNMSSLELGDSALYFCASSPLLAGGPYEQYFGPGTRLTVT.

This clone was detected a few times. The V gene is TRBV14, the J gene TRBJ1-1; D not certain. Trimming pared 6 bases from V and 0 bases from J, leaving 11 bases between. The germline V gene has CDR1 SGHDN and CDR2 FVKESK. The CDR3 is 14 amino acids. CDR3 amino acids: CASSWRLMNTEAFF. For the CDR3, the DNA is TGTGCCAGCAGTTGGAGGCTTATGAACACTGAAGCTTTCTTT. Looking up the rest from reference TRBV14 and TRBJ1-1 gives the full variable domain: EAGVTQFPSHSVIEKGQTVTLRCDPISGHDNLYWYRRVMGKEIKFLLHFVKESKQDESGMPNNRFLAERTGGTYSTLKVQPAELEDSGVYFCASSWRLMNTEAFFGQGTRLTVV.

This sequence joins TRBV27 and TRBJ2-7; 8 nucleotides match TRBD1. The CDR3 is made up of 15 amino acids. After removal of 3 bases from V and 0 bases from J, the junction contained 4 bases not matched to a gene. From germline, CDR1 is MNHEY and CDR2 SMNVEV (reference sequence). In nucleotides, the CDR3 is TGTGCCAGCAGTTTCCGACAGGGGCGCTCCTACGAGCAGTACTTC. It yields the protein CASSFRQGRSYEQYF.

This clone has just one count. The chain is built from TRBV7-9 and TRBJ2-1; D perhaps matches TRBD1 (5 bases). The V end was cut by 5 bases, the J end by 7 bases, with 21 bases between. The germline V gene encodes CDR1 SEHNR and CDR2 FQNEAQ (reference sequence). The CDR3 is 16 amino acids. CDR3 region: CASSLLRPGIGNEQFF. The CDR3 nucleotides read TGTGCCAGCAGCCTTCTGAGGCCAGGGATCGGGAATGAGCAGTTCTTC.